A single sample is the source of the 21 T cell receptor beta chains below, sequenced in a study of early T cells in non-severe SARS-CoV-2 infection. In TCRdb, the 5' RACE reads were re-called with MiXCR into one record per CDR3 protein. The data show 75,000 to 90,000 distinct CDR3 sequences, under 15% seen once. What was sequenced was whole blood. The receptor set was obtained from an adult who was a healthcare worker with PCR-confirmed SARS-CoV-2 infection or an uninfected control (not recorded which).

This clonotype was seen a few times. The CDR3 DNA reads as TGCGCCAGCAGCTCGCGACTAGCGGGGGACACCAATGAGCAGTTCTTC. It encodes CASSSRLAGDTNEQFF. V and J are TRBV4-1 and TRBJ2-1; TRBD2 agrees at 12 bases. Germline V CDR1 and CDR2: MGHRA, YSYEKL. The CDR3 is 16 residues long. V trimming: 5 bases; J trimming: 6 bases; junction bases outside the gene matches: 8.

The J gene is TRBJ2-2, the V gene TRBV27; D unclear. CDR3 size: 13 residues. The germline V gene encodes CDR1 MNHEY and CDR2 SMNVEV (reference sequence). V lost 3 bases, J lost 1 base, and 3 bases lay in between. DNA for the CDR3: TGTGCCAGCAGTTTGAAGAACACCGGGGAGCTGTTTTTT. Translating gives CASSLKNTGELFF.

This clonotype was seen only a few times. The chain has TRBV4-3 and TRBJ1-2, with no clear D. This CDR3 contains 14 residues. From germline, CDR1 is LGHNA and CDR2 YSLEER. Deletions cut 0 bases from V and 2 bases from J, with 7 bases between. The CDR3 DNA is TGCGCCAGCAGCCAAGATTCGAAGAACTATGGCTACACCTTC. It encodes CASSQDSKNYGYTF.

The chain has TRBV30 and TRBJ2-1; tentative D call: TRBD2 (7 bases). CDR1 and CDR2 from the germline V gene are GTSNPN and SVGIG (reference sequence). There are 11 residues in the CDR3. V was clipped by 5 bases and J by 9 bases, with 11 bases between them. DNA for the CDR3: TGTGCCTGGGAGCGGGACATTGAGCAGTTCTTC. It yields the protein CAWERDIEQFF.

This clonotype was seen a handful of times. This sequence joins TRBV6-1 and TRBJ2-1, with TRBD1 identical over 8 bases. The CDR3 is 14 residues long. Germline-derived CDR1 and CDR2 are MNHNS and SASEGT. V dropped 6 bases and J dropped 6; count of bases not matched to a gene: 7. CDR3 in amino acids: CASSPLGTGNEQFF. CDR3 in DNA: TGTGCCAGCAGCCCCCTGGGGACAGGCAATGAGCAGTTCTTC.

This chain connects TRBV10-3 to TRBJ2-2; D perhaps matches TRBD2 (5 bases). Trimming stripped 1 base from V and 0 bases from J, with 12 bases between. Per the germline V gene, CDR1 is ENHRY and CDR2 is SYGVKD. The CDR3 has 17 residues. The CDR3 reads CAISEWSGLTNTGELFF. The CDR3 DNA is TGTGCCATCAGTGAGTGGAGCGGACTGACGAACACCGGGGAGCTGTTTTTT.

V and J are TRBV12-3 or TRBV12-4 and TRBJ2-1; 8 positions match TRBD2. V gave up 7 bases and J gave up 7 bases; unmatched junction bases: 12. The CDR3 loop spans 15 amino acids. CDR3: CASTPRLAIPNEQFF. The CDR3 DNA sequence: TGTGCCAGCACCCCAAGACTAGCGATTCCAAATGAGCAGTTCTTC.

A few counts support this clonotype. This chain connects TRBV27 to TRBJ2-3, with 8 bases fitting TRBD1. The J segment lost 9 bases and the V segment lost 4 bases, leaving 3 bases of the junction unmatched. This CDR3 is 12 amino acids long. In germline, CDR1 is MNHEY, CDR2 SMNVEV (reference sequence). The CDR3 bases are TGTGCCAGCAGTTGGACAGGGATAACGCAGTATTTT. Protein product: CASSWTGITQYF.

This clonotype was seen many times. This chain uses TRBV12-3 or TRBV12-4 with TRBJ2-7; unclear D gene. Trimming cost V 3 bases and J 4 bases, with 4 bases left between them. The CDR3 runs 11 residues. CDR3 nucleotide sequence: TGTGCCAGCAGTTTCGGGTACGAGCAGTACTTC. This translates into CASSFGYEQYF.

The CDR3 loop is CSAPYIGFSYNEQFF. Written as DNA, the CDR3 is TGCAGTGCCCCCTACATAGGGTTCTCCTACAATGAGCAGTTCTTC. This chain links TRBV20-1 with TRBJ2-1; no firm D call. This CDR3 is 15 amino acids long. Trimming removed 6 bases at V and 0 bases at J, with 15 bases between. Germline-derived CDR1 and CDR2 are DFQATT and SNEGSKA (reference sequence).

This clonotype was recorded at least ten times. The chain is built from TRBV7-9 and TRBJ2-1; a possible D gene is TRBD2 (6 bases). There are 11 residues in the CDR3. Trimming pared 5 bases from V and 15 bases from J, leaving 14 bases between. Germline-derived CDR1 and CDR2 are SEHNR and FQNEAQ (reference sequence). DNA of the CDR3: TGTGCCAGCAGCCAAACGGGGGAGAGGTTCTTC. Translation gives CASSQTGERFF.

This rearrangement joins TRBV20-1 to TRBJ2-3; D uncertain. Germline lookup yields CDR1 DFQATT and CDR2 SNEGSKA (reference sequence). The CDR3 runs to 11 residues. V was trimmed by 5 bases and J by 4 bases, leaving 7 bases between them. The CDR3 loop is CSARLADTQYF. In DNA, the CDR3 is TGCAGTGCTCGTCTCGCAGATACGCAGTATTTT.

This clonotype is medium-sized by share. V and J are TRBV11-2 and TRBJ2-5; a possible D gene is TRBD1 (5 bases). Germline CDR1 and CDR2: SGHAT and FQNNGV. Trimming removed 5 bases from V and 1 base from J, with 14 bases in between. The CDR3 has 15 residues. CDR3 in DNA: TGTGCCAGCAGCCCACGGCGACAGCTCCAAGAGACCCAGTACTTC. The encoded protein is CASSPRRQLQETQYF.

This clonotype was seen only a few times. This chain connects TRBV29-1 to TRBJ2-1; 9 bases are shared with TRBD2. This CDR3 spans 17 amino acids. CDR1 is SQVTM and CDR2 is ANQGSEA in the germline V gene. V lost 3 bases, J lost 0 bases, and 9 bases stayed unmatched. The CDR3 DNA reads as TGCAGCGTTGAGCCGGGACTAGCTCTTAGCTCCTACAATGAGCAGTTCTTC. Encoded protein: CSVEPGLALSSYNEQFF.

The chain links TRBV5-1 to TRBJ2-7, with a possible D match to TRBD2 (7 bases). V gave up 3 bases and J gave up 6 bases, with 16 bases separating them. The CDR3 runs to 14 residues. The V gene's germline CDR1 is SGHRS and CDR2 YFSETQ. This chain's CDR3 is CASSYGGRGPEQYF. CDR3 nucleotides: TGCGCCAGCAGCTACGGGGGGCGAGGTCCCGAGCAGTACTTC.

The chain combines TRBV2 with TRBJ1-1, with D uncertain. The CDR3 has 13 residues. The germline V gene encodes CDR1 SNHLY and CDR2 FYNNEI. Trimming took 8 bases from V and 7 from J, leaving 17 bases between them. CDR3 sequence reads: CASGIYLTGEAFF. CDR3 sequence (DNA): TGTGCCAGCGGAATCTACTTGACGGGTGAAGCTTTCTTT.

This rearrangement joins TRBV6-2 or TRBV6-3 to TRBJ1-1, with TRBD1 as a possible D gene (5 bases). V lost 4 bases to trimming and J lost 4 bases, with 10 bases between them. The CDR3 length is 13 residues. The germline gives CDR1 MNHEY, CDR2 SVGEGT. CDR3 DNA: TGTGCCAGCAGTTTCACAGGTGTCACTGAAGCTTTCTTT. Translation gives CASSFTGVTEAFF.

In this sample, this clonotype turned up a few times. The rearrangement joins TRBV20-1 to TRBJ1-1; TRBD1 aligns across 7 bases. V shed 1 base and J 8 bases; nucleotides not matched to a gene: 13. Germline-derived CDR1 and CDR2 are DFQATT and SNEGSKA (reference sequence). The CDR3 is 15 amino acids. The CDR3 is CSARVIGQGDSEAFF. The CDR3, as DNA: TGCAGTGCTAGAGTGATTGGGCAGGGGGATTCCGAAGCTTTCTTT.

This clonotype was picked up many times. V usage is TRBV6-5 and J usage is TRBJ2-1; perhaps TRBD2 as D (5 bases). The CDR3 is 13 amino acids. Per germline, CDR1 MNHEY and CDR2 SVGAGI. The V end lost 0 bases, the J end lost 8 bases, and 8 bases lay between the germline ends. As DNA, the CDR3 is TGTGCCAGCAGTTACTCGATTAGCGATGAGCAGTTCTTC. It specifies CASSYSISDEQFF.

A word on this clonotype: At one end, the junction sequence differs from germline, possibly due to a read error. CDR3 amino acids: CVSSVTPLAGGNEQFF. In nucleotides, the CDR3 is TGTGTCAGCAGCGTAACTCCTCTAGCGGGAGGCAATGAGCAGTTCTTC. The chain has TRBV9 and TRBJ2-1; 11 nucleotides line up with TRBD2. The germline CDR1 and CDR2 sequences are SGDLS and YYNGEE. The CDR3 runs 16 residues.

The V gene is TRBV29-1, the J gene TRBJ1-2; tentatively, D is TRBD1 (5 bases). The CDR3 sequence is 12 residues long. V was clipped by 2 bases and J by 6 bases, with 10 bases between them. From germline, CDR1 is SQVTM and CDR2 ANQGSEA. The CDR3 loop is CSVESGKHGYTF. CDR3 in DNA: TGCAGCGTTGAATCAGGGAAGCATGGCTACACCTTC.